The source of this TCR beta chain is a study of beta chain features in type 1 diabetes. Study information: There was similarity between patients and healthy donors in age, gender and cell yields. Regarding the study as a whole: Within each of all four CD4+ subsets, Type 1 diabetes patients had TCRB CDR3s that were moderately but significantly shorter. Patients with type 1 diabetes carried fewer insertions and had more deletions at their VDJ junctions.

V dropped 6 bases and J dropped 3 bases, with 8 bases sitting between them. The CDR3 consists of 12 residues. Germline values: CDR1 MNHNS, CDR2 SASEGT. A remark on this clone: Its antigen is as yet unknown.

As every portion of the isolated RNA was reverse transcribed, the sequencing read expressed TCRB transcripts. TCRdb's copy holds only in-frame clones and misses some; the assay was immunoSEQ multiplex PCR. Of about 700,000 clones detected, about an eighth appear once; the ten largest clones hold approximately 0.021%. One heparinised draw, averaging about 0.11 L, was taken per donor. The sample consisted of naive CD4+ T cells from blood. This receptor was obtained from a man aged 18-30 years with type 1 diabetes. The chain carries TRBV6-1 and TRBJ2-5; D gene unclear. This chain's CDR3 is CASRPGKETQYF. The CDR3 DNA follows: TGTGCCAGCAGGCCGGGCAAAGAGACCCAGTACTTC.